This TCR beta chain was recovered during a study of blood T cell repertoires in COVID-19. Sequenced by immunoSEQ multiplex PCR; TCRdb stores in-frame clones only, minus some. The sample records fewer than 300,000 clones, approximately 77% being singletons. Germline values: CDR1 GTSNPN, CDR2 SVGIG (reference sequence). The CDR3 has 13 amino acids. The V gene end was trimmed by 8 bases and the J gene end by 9 bases; junction bases not matched to a gene: 13. The chain joins TRBV30 to TRBJ2-4, with TRBD1 matching over 7 bases. The source material was peripheral blood. This receptor was taken from a young woman with acute or convalescent COVID-19. In DNA form, the CDR3 reads TGTGCCACCCCCGACAGGGTCTCGGGCATTCAGTACTTC. Residues: CATPDRVSGIQYF.